This TCR beta chain was identified during a study of shared clonotypes between healthy human individuals. At the level of the study: The study drew on two women and a few men aged 18 to 49 as donors.

Genomic DNA belonging to each subset was distributed in equal measure over several immunoSEQ plates. Profiling relied on immunoSEQ multiplex PCR, and the TCRdb table lists in-frame clones only, not all of them. The sample lists some 2.1 million clones, 90% to 95% occurring once. Regarding the study as a whole: Sharing of clonotypes among donors was expected to vary with sequencing depth.

Donors, without exception, were Caucasian adults residing in Nashville, Tennessee. The V and J ends lost 6 bases and 2 bases respectively, with 17 bases between them. Per germline, CDR1 KGHSH and CDR2 LQKENI. The CDR3 has 15 residues. Worth noting for this clone: Its specificity is unknown.

Sequencing was carried out using naive CD4+ T cells sorted from blood. Subset meaning: CD45RA+ positively selected. The chain links TRBV18 to TRBJ2-7; D might be TRBD1 or TRBD2, each matching 6 bases. This TCR derives from a man younger than 30 in good health. The CDR3 DNA reads TGTGCCAGCTCCCGTGAACAGGGAGGCGCCTACGAGCAGTACTTC. This translates into CASSREQGGAYEQYF.